This T cell receptor beta chain was identified in a study of cytomegalovirus exposure and HLA in healthy donors. Study observations and caveats: In an earlier analysis, about 90% or about 30%: the productive usage of most TCR beta V segments. A few V segments could not be told apart, such as TRBV6-2 and TRBV6-3, and were left out. Later genetic work tied a missense DCLRE1C variant to beta-chain V and J trimming.

PCR was performed using 60 Vbeta and 13 Jbeta primers. Sequenced by immunoSEQ multiplex PCR; TCRdb stores in-frame clones only, minus some. The repertoire holds approximately 190,000 clones, about 80% seen once, with roughly 2% in the top ten. Notes on this clone: Its antigen is currently unknown.

The V gene's germline CDR1 is SGHTA and CDR2 FQGTGA. This CDR3 has 14 amino acids. V was clipped by 6 bases and J by 1 base, with 11 bases between them. The TCR sequence derives from a woman aged 18-30 years in good health and CMV-seropositive. Material: PBMCs. This rearrangement joins TRBV7-3 to TRBJ2-3, with D maybe TRBD2 (6 bases). The CDR3: CASSAGFGTDTQYF. CDR3 DNA: TGTGCCAGCAGTGCGGGGTTTGGCACAGATACGCAGTATTTT.